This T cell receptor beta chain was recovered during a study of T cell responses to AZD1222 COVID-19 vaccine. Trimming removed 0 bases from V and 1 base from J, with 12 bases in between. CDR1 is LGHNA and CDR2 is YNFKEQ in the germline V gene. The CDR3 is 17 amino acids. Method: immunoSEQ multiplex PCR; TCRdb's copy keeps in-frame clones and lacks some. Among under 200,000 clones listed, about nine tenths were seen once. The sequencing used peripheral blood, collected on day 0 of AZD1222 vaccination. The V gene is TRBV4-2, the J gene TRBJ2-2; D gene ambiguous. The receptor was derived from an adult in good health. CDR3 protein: CASSQDRDGRNTGELFF. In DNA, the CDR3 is TGTGCCAGCAGCCAAGATCGTGACGGGCGGAACACCGGGGAGCTGTTTTTT.